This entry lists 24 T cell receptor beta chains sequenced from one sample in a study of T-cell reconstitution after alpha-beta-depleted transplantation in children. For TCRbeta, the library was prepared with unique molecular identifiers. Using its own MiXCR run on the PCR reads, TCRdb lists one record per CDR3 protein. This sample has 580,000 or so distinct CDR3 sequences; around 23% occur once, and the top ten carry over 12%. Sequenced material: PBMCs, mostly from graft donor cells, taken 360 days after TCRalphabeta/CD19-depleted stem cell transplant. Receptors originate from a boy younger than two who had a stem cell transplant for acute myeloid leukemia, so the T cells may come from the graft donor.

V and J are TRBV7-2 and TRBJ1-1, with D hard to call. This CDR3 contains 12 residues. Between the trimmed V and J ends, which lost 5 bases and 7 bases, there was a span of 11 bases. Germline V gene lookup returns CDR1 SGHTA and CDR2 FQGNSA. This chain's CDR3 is CASSPSKIEAFF. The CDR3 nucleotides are TGTGCCAGCAGCCCCTCAAAGATTGAAGCTTTCTTT.

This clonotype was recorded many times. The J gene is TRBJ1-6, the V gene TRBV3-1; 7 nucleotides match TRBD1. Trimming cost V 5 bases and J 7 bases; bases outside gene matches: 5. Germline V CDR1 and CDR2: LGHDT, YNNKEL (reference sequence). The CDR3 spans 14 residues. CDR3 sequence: CASSRGHQNSPLHF. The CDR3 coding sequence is TGTGCCAGCAGCAGGGGGCATCAAAATTCACCCCTCCACTTT.

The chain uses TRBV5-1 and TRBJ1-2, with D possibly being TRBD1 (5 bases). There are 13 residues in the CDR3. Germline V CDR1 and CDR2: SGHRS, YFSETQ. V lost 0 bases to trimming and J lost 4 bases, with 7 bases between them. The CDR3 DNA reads TGCGCCAGCAGCTTGGAGGGGCTCTATGGCTACACCTTC. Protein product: CASSLEGLYGYTF.

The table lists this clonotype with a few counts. CDR3: CATSRDLGVYEQYV. The DNA of the CDR3 is TGTGCCACCAGCAGAGATTTGGGGGTCTACGAGCAGTACGTC. This chain uses TRBV15 with TRBJ2-7, with D perhaps being TRBD1 or TRBD2 (5 bases each). The germline V gene encodes CDR1 LNHNV and CDR2 YYDKDF (reference sequence). Trimming pared 0 bases from V and 3 bases from J, leaving 9 bases between. This CDR3 spans 14 amino acids.

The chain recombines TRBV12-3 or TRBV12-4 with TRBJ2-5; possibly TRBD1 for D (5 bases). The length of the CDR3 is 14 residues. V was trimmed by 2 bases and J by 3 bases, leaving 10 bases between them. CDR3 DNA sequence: TGTGCCAGCAGTTTATATCAACAGGAAGAGACCCAGTACTTC. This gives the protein CASSLYQQEETQYF.

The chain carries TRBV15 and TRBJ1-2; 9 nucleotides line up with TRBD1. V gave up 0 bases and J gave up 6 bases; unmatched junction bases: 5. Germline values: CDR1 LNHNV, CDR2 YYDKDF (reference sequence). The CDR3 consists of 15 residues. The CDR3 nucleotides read TGTGCCACCAGCAGAGATCAGGGGACAGGGAATGGCTACACCTTC. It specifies CATSRDQGTGNGYTF.

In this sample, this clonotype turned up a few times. The CDR3 nucleotides are TGTGCCAGCAGCTTAGAAGGGTCCGAGCAGTACTTC. Translation: CASSLEGSEQYF. The chain combines TRBV7-9 with TRBJ2-7, with D uncertain. This CDR3 is built from 12 residues. Germline assignment: CDR1 SEHNR and CDR2 FQNEAQ (reference sequence). Trimming took 1 base from V and 6 from J, leaving 7 bases between them.

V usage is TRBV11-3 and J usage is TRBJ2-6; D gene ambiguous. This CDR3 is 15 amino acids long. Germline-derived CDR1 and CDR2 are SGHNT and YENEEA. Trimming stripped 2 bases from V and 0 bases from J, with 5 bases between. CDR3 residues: CASSLLNSGANVLTF. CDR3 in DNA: TGTGCCAGCAGCTTATTAAACTCTGGGGCCAACGTCCTGACTTTC.

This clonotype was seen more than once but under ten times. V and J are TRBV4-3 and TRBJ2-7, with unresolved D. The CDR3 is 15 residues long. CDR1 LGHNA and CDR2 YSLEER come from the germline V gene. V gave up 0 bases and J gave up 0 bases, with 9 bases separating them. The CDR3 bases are TGCGCCAGCAGCCAAGATCTGAGCCTCTCCTACGAGCAGTACTTC. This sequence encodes CASSQDLSLSYEQYF.

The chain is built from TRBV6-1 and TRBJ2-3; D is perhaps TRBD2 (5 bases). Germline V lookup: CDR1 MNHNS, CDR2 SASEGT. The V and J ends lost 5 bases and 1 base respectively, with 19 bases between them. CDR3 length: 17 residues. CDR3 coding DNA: TGTGCCAGCAGTCCCCCCTTCTACGGGGAAGGCACAGATACGCAGTATTTT. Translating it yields CASSPPFYGEGTDTQYF.

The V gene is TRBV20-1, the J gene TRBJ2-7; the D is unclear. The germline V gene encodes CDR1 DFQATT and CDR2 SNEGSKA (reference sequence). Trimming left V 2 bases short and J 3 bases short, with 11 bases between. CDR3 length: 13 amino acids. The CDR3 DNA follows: TGCAGTGCTAGACAGAGACGTTACTACGAGCAGTACGTC. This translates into CSARQRRYYEQYV.

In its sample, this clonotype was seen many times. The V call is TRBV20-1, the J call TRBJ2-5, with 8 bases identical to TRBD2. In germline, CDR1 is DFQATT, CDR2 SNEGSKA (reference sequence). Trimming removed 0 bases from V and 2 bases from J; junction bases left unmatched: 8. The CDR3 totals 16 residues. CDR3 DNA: TGCAGTGCTAGAGATAGTTCGCGGGGGGATCAAGAGACCCAGTACTTC. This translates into CSARDSSRGDQETQYF.

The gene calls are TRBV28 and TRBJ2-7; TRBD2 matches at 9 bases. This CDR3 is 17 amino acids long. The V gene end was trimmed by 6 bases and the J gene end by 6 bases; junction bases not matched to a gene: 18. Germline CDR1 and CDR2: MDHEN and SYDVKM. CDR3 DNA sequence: TGTGCCAGCAGCAGTACCGGGACTAGCTACCCGAGGGGCGAGCAGTACGTC. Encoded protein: CASSSTGTSYPRGEQYV.

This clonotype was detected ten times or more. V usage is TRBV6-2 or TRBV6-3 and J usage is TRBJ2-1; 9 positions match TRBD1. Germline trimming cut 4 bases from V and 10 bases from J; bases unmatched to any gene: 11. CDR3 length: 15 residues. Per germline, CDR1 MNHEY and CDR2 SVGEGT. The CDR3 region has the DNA TGTGCCAGCAGTTCCCAAACAGGGGGCTGGGGGGAGCAGTTCTTC. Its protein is CASSSQTGGWGEQFF.

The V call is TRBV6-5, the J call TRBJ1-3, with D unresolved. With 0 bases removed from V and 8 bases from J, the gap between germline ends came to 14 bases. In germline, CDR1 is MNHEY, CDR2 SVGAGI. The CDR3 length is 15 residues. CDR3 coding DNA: TGTGCCAGCAGTTACTCGTCAGACCAAGGATACACCATATATTTT. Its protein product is CASSYSSDQGYTIYF.

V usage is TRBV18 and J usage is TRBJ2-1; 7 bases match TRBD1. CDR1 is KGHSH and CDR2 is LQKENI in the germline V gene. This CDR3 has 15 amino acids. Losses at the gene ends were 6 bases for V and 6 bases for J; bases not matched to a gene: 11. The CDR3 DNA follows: TGTGCCAGCTCGCCCCCCCCGACAGGGAGCAATGAGCAGTTCTTC. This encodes CASSPPPTGSNEQFF.

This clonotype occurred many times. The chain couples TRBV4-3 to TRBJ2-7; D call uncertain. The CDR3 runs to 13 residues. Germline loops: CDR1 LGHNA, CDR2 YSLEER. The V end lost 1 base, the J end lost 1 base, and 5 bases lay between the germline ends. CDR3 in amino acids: CASSQVLSYEQYF. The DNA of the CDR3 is TGCGCCAGCAGCCAAGTTCTATCCTACGAGCAGTACTTC.

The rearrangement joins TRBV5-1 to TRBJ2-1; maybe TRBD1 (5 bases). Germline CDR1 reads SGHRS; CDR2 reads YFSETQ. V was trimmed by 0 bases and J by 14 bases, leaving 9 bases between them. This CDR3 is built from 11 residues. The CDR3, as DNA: TGCGCCAGCAGCTTGGGGGGCAGCAAGTTCTTC. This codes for CASSLGGSKFF.

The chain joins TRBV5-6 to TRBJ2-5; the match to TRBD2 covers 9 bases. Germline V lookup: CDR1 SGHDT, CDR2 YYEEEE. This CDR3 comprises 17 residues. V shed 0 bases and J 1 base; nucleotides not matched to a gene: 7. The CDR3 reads CASSLVGQRGAQETQYF. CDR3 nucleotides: TGTGCCAGCAGCTTGGTGGGCCAGCGGGGGGCCCAAGAGACCCAGTACTTC. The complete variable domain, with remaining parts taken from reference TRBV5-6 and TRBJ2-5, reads DAGVTQSPTHLIKTRGQQVTLRCSPKSGHDTVSWYQQALGQGPQFIFQYYEEEERQRGNFPDRFSGHQFPNYSSELNVNALLLGDSALYLCASSLVGQRGAQETQYFGPGTRLLVL.

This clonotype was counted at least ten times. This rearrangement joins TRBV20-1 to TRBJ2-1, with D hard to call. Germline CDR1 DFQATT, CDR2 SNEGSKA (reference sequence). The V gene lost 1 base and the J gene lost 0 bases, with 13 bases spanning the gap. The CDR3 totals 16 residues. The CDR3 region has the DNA TGCAGTGCTAGAGGGCGGATCCTTGGCTCCTACAATGAGCAGTTCTTC. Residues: CSARGRILGSYNEQFF.

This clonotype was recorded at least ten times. DNA for the CDR3: TGTGCCAGCAGTTTAGGTCAGGGAGGTGAGCAGTTCTTC. Translation gives CASSLGQGGEQFF. The chain links TRBV12-3 or TRBV12-4 to TRBJ2-1; weak D call: TRBD2 (6 bases). Trimming stripped 1 base from V and 9 bases from J, with 10 bases between. The CDR3 length is 13 residues.

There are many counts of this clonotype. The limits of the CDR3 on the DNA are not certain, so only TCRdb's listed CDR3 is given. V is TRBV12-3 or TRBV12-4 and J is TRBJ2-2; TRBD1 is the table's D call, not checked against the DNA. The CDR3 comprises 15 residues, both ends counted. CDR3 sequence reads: CASRTQGLRAGELFF.

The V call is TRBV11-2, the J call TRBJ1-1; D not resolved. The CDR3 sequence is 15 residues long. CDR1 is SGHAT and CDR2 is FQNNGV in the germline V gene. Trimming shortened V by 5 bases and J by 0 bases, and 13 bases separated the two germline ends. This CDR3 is CASSPTASMNTEAFF. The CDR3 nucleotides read TGTGCCAGCAGCCCCACAGCATCCATGAACACTGAAGCTTTCTTT. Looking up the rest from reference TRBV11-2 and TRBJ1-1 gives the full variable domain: EAGVAQSPRYKIIEKRQSVAFWCNPISGHATLYWYQQILGQGPKLLIQFQNNGVVDDSQLPKDRFSAERLKGVDSTLKIQPAKLEDSAVYLCASSPTASMNTEAFFGQGTRLTVV.

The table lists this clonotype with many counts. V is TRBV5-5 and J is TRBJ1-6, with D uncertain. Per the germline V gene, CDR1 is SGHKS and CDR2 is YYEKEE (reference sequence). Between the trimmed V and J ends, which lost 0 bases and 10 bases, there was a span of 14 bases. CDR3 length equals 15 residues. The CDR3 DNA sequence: TGTGCCAGCAGCTTGGCCACGGGAGGCATCTCACCCCTCCACTTT. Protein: CASSLATGGISPLHF.